This record covers a single TCR beta chain. Antigen: not known. The junction does not match germline at one end; this may be a read error. Sequencing used immunoSEQ multiplex PCR; TCRdb keeps in-frame clones, though not all of them. The data show around 2,000,000 clones, approximately 94% seen once. These data are taken from a study of shared clonotypes between healthy human individuals. Study-level results: The study found 4.5% to 5% of naive CD4 clonotypes shared across a handful of donors. Estimated richness values were generally larger in naive subsets than in memory subsets. The donor pool, a small one, limited the genetic and exposure-history diversity represented.

Cells designated naive CD8 were CD45RO-negative and were positively selected for CCR7, with terminally differentiated effector memory CD45RA+ cells excluded. The TCR was taken from a man aged 18 to 30 in good health. The sequenced sample consisted of naive CD8+ T cells sorted from blood.

CDR3 loop: CASSEQGGFLNF. In nucleotides, the CDR3 is TGTGCCAGCAGTGAACAGGGAGGGTTCCTCAACTTC. The chain links TRBV6-1 to TRBJ2-7; 7 nucleotides align to TRBD2. Germline V gene sequence: CDR1 MNHNS, CDR2 SASEGT. The CDR3 runs 12 residues.